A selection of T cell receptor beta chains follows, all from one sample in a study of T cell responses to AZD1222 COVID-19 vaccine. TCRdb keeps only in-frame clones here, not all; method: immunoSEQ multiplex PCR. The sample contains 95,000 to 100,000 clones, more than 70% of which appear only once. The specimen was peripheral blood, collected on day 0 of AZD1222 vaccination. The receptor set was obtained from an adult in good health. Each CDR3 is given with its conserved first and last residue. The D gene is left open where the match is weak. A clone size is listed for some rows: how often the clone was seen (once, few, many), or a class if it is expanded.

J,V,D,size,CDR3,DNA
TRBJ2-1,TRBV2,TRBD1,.,CASLKTGAPYNEQFF,TGTGCCAGCTTGAAGACAGGGGCTCCCTACAATGAGCAGTTCTTC
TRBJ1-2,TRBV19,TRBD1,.,CASILNRDRGSGYGYTF,TGTGCCAGTATTCTGAACCGGGACAGGGGATCCGGTTATGGCTACACCTTC
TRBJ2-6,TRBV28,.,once,CASGRRGVAGDGANVLTF,TGTGCCAGCGGCCGTCGAGGGGTGGCTGGAGATGGGGCCAACGTCCTGACTTTC
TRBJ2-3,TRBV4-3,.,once,CASSQERQGPTDTQYF,TGCGCCAGCAGCCAAGAGAGGCAGGGGCCTACAGATACGCAGTATTTT
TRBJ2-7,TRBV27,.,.,CASSLSADYYEQYF,TGTGCCAGCAGTTTATCTGCGGACTACTACGAGCAGTACTTC
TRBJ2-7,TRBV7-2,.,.,CASSLGQGYWEQYF,TGTGCCAGCAGCTTAGGGCAGGGCTATTGGGAGCAGTACTTC
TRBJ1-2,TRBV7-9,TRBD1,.,CASSLGQGGYGYTF,TGTGCCAGCAGCCTTGGACAGGGTGGCTATGGCTACACCTTC
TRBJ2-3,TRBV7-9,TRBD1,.,CASSLLTGVSRAQYF,TGTGCCAGCAGCTTATTGACAGGGGTTTCACGGGCGCAGTATTTT
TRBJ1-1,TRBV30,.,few,CAWEPGLRGAFF,TGTGCCTGGGAACCAGGGCTTAGGGGAGCTTTCTTT
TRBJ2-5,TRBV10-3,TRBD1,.,CAISEPQARGRGETQYF,TGTGCCATCAGTGAGCCGCAAGCCAGGGGGCGAGGGGAGACCCAGTACTTC
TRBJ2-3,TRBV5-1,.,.,CASSEEPGGSSGTQYF,TGCGCCAGCAGCGAAGAGCCCGGAGGGTCCTCGGGTACGCAGTATTTT
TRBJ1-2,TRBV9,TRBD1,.,CASSDAGTGGNYGYTF,TGTGCCAGCAGCGATGCGGGGACAGGGGGTAACTATGGCTACACCTTC
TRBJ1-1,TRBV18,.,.,CASSPPAGEAFF,TGTGCCAGCTCACCACCGGCTGGGGAGGCTTTCTTT
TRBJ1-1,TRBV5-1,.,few,CASSTMDFGGTEAFF,TGCGCCAGCAGCACAATGGACTTCGGGGGCACTGAAGCTTTCTTT
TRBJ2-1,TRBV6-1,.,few,CASSDVGGINEQFF,TGTGCCAGCAGTGACGTTGGAGGGATCAATGAGCAGTTCTTC
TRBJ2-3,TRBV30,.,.,CAWSPTGMSTDTQYF,TGTGCCTGGAGTCCCACAGGGATGTCGACAGATACGCAGTATTTT
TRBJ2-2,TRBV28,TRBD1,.,CASSFEPGQGDTGELFF,TGTGCCAGCAGTTTTGAGCCGGGACAGGGGGACACCGGGGAGCTGTTTTTT
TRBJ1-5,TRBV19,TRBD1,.,CASSRQGEGYQPQHF,TGTGCCAGTAGTCGACAGGGGGAAGGTTATCAGCCCCAGCATTTT
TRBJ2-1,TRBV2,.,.,CASRRTSGNNEQFF,TGTGCCAGCAGACGGACAAGTGGAAACAATGAGCAGTTCTTC
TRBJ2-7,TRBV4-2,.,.,CASSQEEGLSYEQYF,TGTGCCAGCAGCCAAGAGGAGGGACTCTCCTACGAGCAGTACTTC
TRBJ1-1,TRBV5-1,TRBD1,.,CASSSGQENTEAFF,TGCGCCAGCAGCTCGGGACAGGAGAACACTGAAGCTTTCTTT
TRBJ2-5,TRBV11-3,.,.,CASSFDPGPQETQYF,TGTGCCAGCAGCTTTGACCCCGGGCCCCAAGAGACCCAGTACTTC
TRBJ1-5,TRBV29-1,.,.,CSVQENSNQPQHF,TGCAGCGTTCAGGAGAATAGCAATCAGCCCCAGCATTTT
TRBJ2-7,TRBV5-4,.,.,CASSPQSGADLAYEQYF,TGTGCCAGCAGCCCCCAGTCCGGAGCCGACCTTGCCTACGAGCAGTACTTC